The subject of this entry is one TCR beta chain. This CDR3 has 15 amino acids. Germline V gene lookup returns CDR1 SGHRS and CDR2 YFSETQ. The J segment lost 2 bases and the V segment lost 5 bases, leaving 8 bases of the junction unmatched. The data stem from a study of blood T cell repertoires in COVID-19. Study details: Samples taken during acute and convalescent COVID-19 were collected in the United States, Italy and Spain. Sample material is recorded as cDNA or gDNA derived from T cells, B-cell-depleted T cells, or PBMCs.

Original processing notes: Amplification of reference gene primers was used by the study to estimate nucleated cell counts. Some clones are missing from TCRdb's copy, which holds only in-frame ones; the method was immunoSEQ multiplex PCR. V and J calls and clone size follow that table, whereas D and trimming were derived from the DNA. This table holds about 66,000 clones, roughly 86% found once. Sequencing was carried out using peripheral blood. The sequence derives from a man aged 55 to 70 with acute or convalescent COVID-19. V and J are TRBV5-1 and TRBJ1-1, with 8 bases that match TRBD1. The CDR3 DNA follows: TGCGCCAGCAGGGGGGACAGGCAAAGAAACACTGAAGCTTTCTTT. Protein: CASRGDRQRNTEAFF.